These T cell receptor beta chains were read from a single sample in a study of T cell repertoires in cytomegalovirus infection. For these receptors, no antigen is known. TCRdb fed the reads into MiXCR, producing one record per CDR3 protein. Of some 590,000 distinct CDR3 sequences detected, 40% appear once; the ten largest clones hold about 48%. The material sequenced was cultured PBMCs, taken from culture after CMV antigen stimulation. The source of these receptors is a human donor in good health (CMV status not recorded). Some clones in this sample may be carry-over from other donors' samples. The CDR3 runs from the conserved cysteine through the conserved F or W. D genes are given only for firm matches. Expanded clones are given a class, and other clones once, few, many or no size at all.

.	14	TRBV19	TRBJ1-2	.	TGTGCCAGTAGTACTCGGGACAAAGTGGGTGGCTACACCTTC	CASSTRDKVGGYTF
.	14	TRBV7-2	TRBJ2-1	medium-sized	TGTGCCAGCAGCTTAAGGCGGGATTACAATGAGCAGTTCTTC	CASSLRRDYNEQFF
.	14	TRBV6-5	TRBJ1-2	few	TGTGCCAGCAGTTACGTGGCCGGGGAAGGAGGCTACACCTTC	CASSYVAGEGGYTF
TRBD1	14	TRBV27	TRBJ2-7	few	TGTGCCAGCAGTTTCGGGGACAGGTCCTACGAGCAGTACTTC	CASSFGDRSYEQYF
.	13	TRBV2	TRBJ2-2	.	TGTGCCAGCACCACCTACGCGACCGGGGAGCTGTTTTTT	CASTTYATGELFF
.	15	TRBV7-8	TRBJ2-1	many	TGTGCCAGCAGCACCCGGACAGCTCTTTACAATGAGCAGTTCTTC	CASSTRTALYNEQFF
.	13	TRBV6-8	TRBJ1-1	.	TGTGCCAGCAGTCCCCAGAAGGGGACTGAAGCTTTCTTT	CASSPQKGTEAFF
TRBD2	17	TRBV5-4	TRBJ2-3	.	TGTGCCAGCAGCTTGTCAGGCAGCGGGGGGGCCTCGGATACGCAGTATTTT	CASSLSGSGGASDTQYF
.	12	TRBV7-9	TRBJ2-1	few	TGTGCCAGCAGAGAGTCGGGGGTCGCGCAGTTCTTC	CASRESGVAQFF
TRBD1	15	TRBV11-2	TRBJ1-5	.	TGTGCCAGCAGCTTAGGCCCAGGGGGGAGTCAGCCCCAGCATTTT	CASSLGPGGSQPQHF
.	12	TRBV2	TRBJ1-5	.	TGTGCCAGCAGCCAGGGGCATCAGCCCCAGCATTTT	CASSQGHQPQHF
.	11	TRBV7-2	TRBJ1-2	many	TGTGCCAGCAGCCGGGACTATGGCTACACCTTC	CASSRDYGYTF
.	14	TRBV27	TRBJ2-3	.	TGTGCCAGCAGTTTAAACGGGGGCGCGGATACGCAGTATTTT	CASSLNGGADTQYF
TRBD1	15	TRBV20-1	TRBJ1-4	.	TGCAGTGTACCGGGACAGTTTCCCTTTAATGAAAAACTGTTTTTT	CSVPGQFPFNEKLFF
.	14	TRBV20-1	TRBJ2-4	.	TGCAGTGCTAGTAGGGAGGCCCAAGGGGACATTCAGTACTTC	CSASREAQGDIQYF
.	13	TRBV18	TRBJ1-4	.	TGTGCCAGCTTACCGGGACGGAATGAAAAACTGTTTTTT	CASLPGRNEKLFF
.	12	TRBV7-2	TRBJ1-3	.	TGTGCCAGCAGACCTTCTGGAAACACCATATATTTT	CASRPSGNTIYF
TRBD1	18	TRBV15	TRBJ2-7	.	TGTGCCACCAGCAGAGTAAAGAACCGGGACAGGGTCTCCTACGAGCAGTACTTC	CATSRVKNRDRVSYEQYF
.	12	TRBV7-2	TRBJ1-2	.	TGTGCCAGCAACTTAGGCGACTATGGCTACACCTTC	CASNLGDYGYTF
.	13	TRBV15	TRBJ2-2	.	TGTGCCACCAGCAGAGTAAGGGCCGGGGAGCTGTTTTTT	CATSRVRAGELFF
TRBD1	15	TRBV28	TRBJ2-2	.	TGTGCCAGCACTTGGGGGACAGGGCACACCGGGGAGCTGTTTTTT	CASTWGTGHTGELFF